The sequence of this T cell receptor (beta chain) was determined in a study of blood T cell repertoires in COVID-19 (dated by TCRdb to the early 2020s). About the full investigation: Samples covering the acute and convalescent phases of COVID-19 were provided by collaborators in the United States, Italy and Spain. Sample metadata almost always included a de-identified subject ID, COVID-19 status, age in years and sex. The samples were drawn from two sources: the first 160 participants of the ongoing ImmuneRACE study, and 1,200 or so subjects contributed by 6 global collaborators. The repertoires were released in a freely available public database meant as a resource for research on the immune response to SARS-CoV-2. Deeply sampled blood TCRbeta repertoires from subjects exposed to, actively infected with, or recovered from COVID-19 were included in the dataset. The material from the prospective study consisted of cDNA or gDNA derived from T cells, B-cell-depleted T cells, or PBMCs. Where available, HLA class I and class II types were taken from metadata supplied by the sample provider and were not determined by assay-based typing.

Points the paper makes about the study in general: How much clinical and demographic metadata was included differed by source and by participant, and the metadata was provided uncurated.

One collaborating source in Seattle enrolled patients during active infection and followed them longitudinally through the course of disease. Whole blood was collected in K2EDTA tubes by collaborating institutions according to the institutions' own protocols. Collaborator samples were shipped for TCRbeta analysis as frozen whole blood, isolated PBMCs, or DNA extracted from either sample type. About this clone: Its antigen is currently not known. The junction shows a germline mismatch at one end, possibly a read error.

The immunoSEQ Assay, a bias-controlled multiplex PCR, was used to amplify TCRbeta CDR3 regions from genomic DNA. The authors' analysis ran thus. The number of nucleated cells in each sample was estimated from the amplification of reference gene primers within the assay. To quantify the absolute abundance of each unique TCRbeta CDR3 rearrangement, sequence reads were collapsed and filtered. For each sample, productive Simpson clonality was calculated as the square root of Simpson's diversity index across productive rearrangements. Drawn from immuneACCESS, this table holds only the in-frame rearrangements with V and J called that TCRdb kept. Clones are partly lost; checked studies trace under half to an unresolved V gene and leave the rest unexplained. Clone size and V and J calls were adopted from that table, with D and trimming inferred from the DNA. The sample table shows about 170,000 clones, and around 81% are seen once. Approximately 7.6% of the sample lies in the top ten.

The CDR3 spans 15 residues, from the cysteine through the phenylalanine. Only the CDR3 DNA stays, 45 bases, in frame from base 1. The germline V gene (reference sequence) yields SSHAT for CDR1 and FNYEAQ for CDR2. The TCR sequence derives from a woman aged 80 or over with COVID-19, enrolled during active disease. The V and J segments used are TRBV7-7 and TRBJ2-3; TRBD2 matches 7 bases in the middle. Specimen: peripheral blood. The nucleotides read TGTGCTAGCAGCTTAGCAGCGGGAAGCACAGATACGCAGTATTTT. Its protein product is CASSLAAGSTDTQYF.